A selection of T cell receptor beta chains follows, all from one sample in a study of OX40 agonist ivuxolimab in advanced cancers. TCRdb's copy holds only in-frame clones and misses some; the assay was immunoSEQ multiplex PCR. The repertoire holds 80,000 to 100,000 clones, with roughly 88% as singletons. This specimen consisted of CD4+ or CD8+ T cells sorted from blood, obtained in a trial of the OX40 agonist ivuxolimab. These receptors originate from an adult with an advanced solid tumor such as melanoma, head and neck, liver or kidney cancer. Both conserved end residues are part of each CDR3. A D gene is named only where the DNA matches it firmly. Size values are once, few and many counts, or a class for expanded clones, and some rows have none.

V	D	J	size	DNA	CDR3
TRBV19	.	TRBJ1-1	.	TGTGCCAGTAGTAAGGGTAACACGAACACTGAAGCTTTCTTT	CASSKGNTNTEAFF
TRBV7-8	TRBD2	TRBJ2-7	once	TGTGCCAGCAGCGCGGCGGGGAGGGGTAACTACGAGCAGTACTTC	CASSAAGRGNYEQYF
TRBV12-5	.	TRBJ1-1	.	TGTGCTAGTGGGAAGACGGAAAACACTGAAGCTTTCTTT	CASGKTENTEAFF
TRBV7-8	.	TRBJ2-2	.	TGTGCCAGCAGCTGGAGAAGAGGGTACACCGGGGAGCTGTTTTTT	CASSWRRGYTGELFF
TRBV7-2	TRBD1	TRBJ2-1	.	TGTGCCAGCAGCTTAGCGGGACAGAACAATGAGCAGTTCTTC	CASSLAGQNNEQFF
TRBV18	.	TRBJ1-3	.	TGTGCCAGCTCACCAAATACCAGGTACTCTGGAAACACCATATATTTT	CASSPNTRYSGNTIYF
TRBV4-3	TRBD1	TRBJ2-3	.	TGCGCCAGCAGCCAAGAATACAGGGGATCCCCCGATACGCAGTATTTT	CASSQEYRGSPDTQYF
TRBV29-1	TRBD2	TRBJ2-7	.	TGCAGCGTTGAAAGGGCCGACTTAGCGGGACGATACGAGCAGTACTTC	CSVERADLAGRYEQYF
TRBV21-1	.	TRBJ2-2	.	TGTGCCAGCAGCAAAGAGCGGGAGGGCTCCACCGGGGAGCTGTTTTTT	CASSKEREGSTGELFF
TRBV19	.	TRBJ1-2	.	TGTGCCAGTACTAGCACAGGGATTCTTTATGGCTACACCTTC	CASTSTGILYGYTF
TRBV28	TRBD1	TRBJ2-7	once	TGTGCCAGCAGTTTATCGTCAGGGGGCGCCTACGAGCAGTACTTC	CASSLSSGGAYEQYF
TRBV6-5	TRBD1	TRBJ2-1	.	TGTGCCAGCAGGGATCGGACAGGGGCCCTTGGTCAGCAGTTCTTC	CASRDRTGALGQQFF
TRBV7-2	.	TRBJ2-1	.	TGTGCCAGCAGCTTAGTGGGGGGCCCATCCTACAATGAGCAGTTCTTC	CASSLVGGPSYNEQFF
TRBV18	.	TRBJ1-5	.	TGTGCCAGCTCACAGGGGTCCAATCAGCCCCAGCATTTT	CASSQGSNQPQHF
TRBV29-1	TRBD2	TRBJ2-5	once	TGCAGCGTTTCAAGCGGGAGGGTTACATACCAAGAGACCCAGTACTTC	CSVSSGRVTYQETQYF
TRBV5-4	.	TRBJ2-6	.	TGTGCCAGCAGCTTAACTCTCTCTGGGGCCAACGTCCTGACTTTC	CASSLTLSGANVLTF
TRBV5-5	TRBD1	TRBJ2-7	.	TGTGCCAGCAGCTTCCCGGGACAGGGTGGATACGAGCAGTACTTC	CASSFPGQGGYEQYF
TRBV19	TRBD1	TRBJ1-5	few	TGTGCCAGTAGTTACGGTAGGACAGGGGGATCAATCATGCCCCAGCATTTT	CASSYGRTGGSIMPQHF
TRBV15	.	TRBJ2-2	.	TGTGCCACCAGGCCCGGCCCCGAGCGGGCCGCGAACACCGGGGAGCTGTTTTTT	CATRPGPERAANTGELFF
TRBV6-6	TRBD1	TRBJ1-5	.	TGTGCCAGCAGCCAAAGAAGGGGACAGGGACGAGAGCCCCAGCATTTT	CASSQRRGQGREPQHF
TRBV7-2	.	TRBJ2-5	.	TGTGCCAGCAGCTTAGCGACGGGAGTGGAGACCCAGTACTTC	CASSLATGVETQYF
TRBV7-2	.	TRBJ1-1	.	TGTGCCAGCACCCCAGCCGGGACTTACGTGAACACTGAAGCTTTCTTT	CASTPAGTYVNTEAFF